The 26 T cell receptor beta chains below come from one sample, sequenced in a study of blood T cell repertoires in COVID-19 (dated by TCRdb to 2019 to 2021). Libraries were prepared through the immunoSEQ multiplex PCR assay. TCRdb re-hosts the immuneACCESS table, in-frame sequences only. Its copies lack some clones; in the studies checked, an unresolved V gene accounts for under half of them, and the cause for the rest is not known. This sample lists about 59,000 clones; 65% to 80% were detected once. The ten biggest clones cover roughly 10% of the sample. Sequencing input: peripheral blood. Every receptor here comes from a human donor in a cohort sampled during active COVID-19.

V gene TRBV9 combines with J gene TRBJ2-3, with 7 bases that match TRBD2. Unmatched junction bases numbered 7, after V lost 6 bases and J lost 3 bases. The CDR3 runs to 14 residues. Germline V lookup: CDR1 SGDLS, CDR2 YYNGEE. DNA of the CDR3: TGTGCCAGCAAGGCGGGGGTAGGGACAGATACGCAGTATTTT. Its translation is CASKAGVGTDTQYF.

V and J are TRBV3-1 (or the pseudogene TRBV3-2) and TRBJ2-7; 7 bases align to TRBD2. Germline V gene lookup returns CDR1 LGHDT and CDR2 YNNKEL (reference sequence). V lost 3 bases and J lost 0; bases outside the gene matches: 5. The CDR3 spans 15 residues. CDR3 amino acids: CASSHPSGGSYEQYF. DNA of the CDR3: TGTGCCAGCAGCCATCCTAGCGGCGGCTCCTACGAGCAGTACTTC.

The rearrangement uses TRBV5-1 and TRBJ1-1, with a weak D call TRBD1 (5 bases). Germline V gives CDR1 SGHRS, CDR2 YFSETQ. Trimming removed 0 bases from V and 0 bases from J, with 15 bases in between. The CDR3 spans 17 residues. The CDR3 nucleotides are TGCGCCAGCAGCTTGGGGGTGACAGCCAACTTGAACACTGAAGCTTTCTTT. Its protein product is CASSLGVTANLNTEAFF.

The CDR3 region is CASSTGRLAVTPYEQYF. DNA of the CDR3: TGTGCCAGCAGCACCGGAAGGCTAGCGGTTACCCCCTACGAGCAGTACTTC. The chain links TRBV21-1 to TRBJ2-7; the D call of TRBD2 is as the table states it, not checked on the DNA. TRBV21-1 is labeled a pseudogene. This CDR3 has 17 amino acids.

V and J are TRBV6-5 and TRBJ1-5, with D tentatively TRBD1 (5 bases). Germline CDR1 and CDR2: MNHEY and SVGAGI. The CDR3 extends over 15 amino acids. The V gene lost 6 bases and the J gene lost 1 base, with 13 bases spanning the gap. The DNA of the CDR3 is TGTGCCAGCAGCGCCTTGGGGGGGAGCAATCAGCCCCAGCATTTT. This encodes CASSALGGSNQPQHF.

This clone was counted only a few times. J is TRBJ1-4 and V is TRBV7-9, with 10 nucleotides matching TRBD1. Trimming took 5 bases from V and 3 from J; bases not matched to a gene: 3. CDR3 size: 15 residues. Germline V gives CDR1 SEHNR, CDR2 FQNEAQ (reference sequence). The CDR3 DNA reads TGTGCCAGCAGCCCGGACAGGGGGGCTAATGAAAAACTGTTTTTT. It codes for CASSPDRGANEKLFF.

The V call is TRBV10-2, the J call TRBJ2-1; 8 bases agree with TRBD2. From germline, CDR1 is WSHSY and CDR2 SAAADI. CDR3 length: 16 residues. J was trimmed by 7 bases and V by 4 bases; bases with no gene match: 12. The CDR3 DNA follows: TGCGCCAGCAGTGGGAGTCAGCGGGAGTTCGGGAATGAGCAGTTCTTC. It specifies CASSGSQREFGNEQFF.

The chain links TRBV5-6 to TRBJ2-3; D ambiguous. Looked up from germline, CDR1 is SGHDT and CDR2 is YYEEEE. Trimming stripped 4 bases from V and 2 bases from J, with 17 bases between. CDR3 length: 16 residues. The CDR3 loop is CASSDTFRRHTDTQYF. DNA for the CDR3: TGTGCCAGCAGCGACACCTTCAGAAGACACACAGATACGCAGTATTTT.

The DNA of the CDR3 is TGTGCCAGCAGTTTCGACAGGGACAATGAGCAGTTCTTC. Amino acid sequence: CASSFDRDNEQFF. The chain is built from TRBV27 and TRBJ2-1; 7 nucleotides match TRBD1. Trimming cost V 3 bases and J 5 bases; bases outside gene matches: 1. The CDR3 has 13 residues. From germline, CDR1 is MNHEY and CDR2 SMNVEV (reference sequence).

The gene calls are TRBV7-2 and TRBJ2-5; TRBD2 might be the D (6 bases). Trimming left V 5 bases short and J 10 bases short, with 11 bases between. The CDR3 is made up of 11 amino acids. Germline V lookup: CDR1 SGHTA, CDR2 FQGNSA. CDR3 in DNA: TGTGCCAGCAGCGTCGGCGGGATCCAGTACTTC. Its translation is CASSVGGIQYF.

The CDR3, as DNA: TGTGCCAGCAGGCAGGTCTATAACACCGGGGAGCTGTTTTTT. This encodes CASRQVYNTGELFF. The V gene is TRBV27, the J gene TRBJ2-2, with unresolved D. The CDR3 length is 14 residues. V lost 6 bases and J lost 2, with 10 bases in between. Looked up from germline, CDR1 is MNHEY and CDR2 is SMNVEV (reference sequence).

The chain uses TRBV25-1 and TRBJ2-7; TRBD2 matches at 10 bases. Trimming at V came to 8 bases and at J to 0 bases, leaving 16 bases not matched to a gene. Germline CDR1 and CDR2: MGHDK and SYGVNS. The CDR3 covers 18 residues. CDR3 nucleotides: TGTGCCAGCGGGAGAGGCACGGCTAGCGGGAGCGGCTCCTACGAGCAGTACTTC. Its protein is CASGRGTASGSGSYEQYF.

The chain joins TRBV3-1 (or the pseudogene TRBV3-2) to TRBJ2-6; 7 nucleotides match TRBD1. V dropped 2 bases and J dropped 0; count of bases not matched to a gene: 4. The CDR3 sequence is 17 residues long. Germline V gene lookup returns CDR1 LGHDT and CDR2 YNNKEL (reference sequence). CDR3: CASSQWTGPSGANVLTF. In DNA, the CDR3 is TGTGCCAGCAGCCAATGGACAGGACCCTCTGGGGCCAACGTCCTGACTTTC.

The genes are TRBV4-3 and TRBJ2-4; 7 bases agree with TRBD1. The CDR3 sequence is 17 residues long. V shed 3 bases, J shed 0 bases, and the junction held 8 bases outside the gene matches. Germline values: CDR1 LGHNA, CDR2 YSLEER. CDR3 DNA: TGCGCCAGCAGCCACTCGATAGGGGGCCTAGCCAAAAACATTCAGTACTTC. It translates to CASSHSIGGLAKNIQYF.

This rearrangement joins TRBV6-5 to TRBJ2-2; tentative D call: TRBD2 (6 bases). Trimming removed 6 bases at V and 0 bases at J, with 11 bases between. This CDR3 is built from 15 residues. From germline, CDR1 is MNHEY and CDR2 SVGAGI. The CDR3 loop is CASSRGTANTGELFF. CDR3 DNA sequence: TGTGCCAGCAGCCGAGGGACTGCGAACACCGGGGAGCTGTTTTTT.

The chain recombines TRBV12-5 with TRBJ2-3; D gene uncertain. V was clipped by 5 bases and J by 1 base, with 7 bases between them. The length of the CDR3 is 13 residues. The germline CDR1 and CDR2 sequences are LGHNT and FRNRAP. CDR3 DNA: TGTGCTAGTGGTCCCAGCGGCACAGATACGCAGTATTTT. Translation: CASGPSGTDTQYF.

The chain has TRBV5-1 and TRBJ2-7; 9 nucleotides line up with TRBD2. This CDR3 is 16 amino acids long. CDR1 is SGHRS, CDR2 YFSETQ, per germline. V lost 4 bases to trimming and J lost 3 bases; unmatched junction nucleotides: 11. The CDR3 sequence: CASSPAPTSGYYEQYF. In DNA, the CDR3 is TGCGCCAGCAGCCCCGCCCCGACTAGCGGTTACTACGAGCAGTACTTC.

This chain links TRBV7-2 with TRBJ1-6; 9 bases are shared with TRBD1. The ends lost 8 bases at V and 10 bases at J; junction bases unmatched: 12. The CDR3 sequence is 15 residues long. CDR1 and CDR2 from the germline V gene are SGHTA and FQGNSA. CDR3 coding DNA: TGTGCCAGCCTCCAATGGGGACAGGGCAGGTCACCCCTCCACTTT. Protein sequence: CASLQWGQGRSPLHF. Based on the CDR3 plus reference TRBV7-2 and TRBJ1-6, the full variable domain is GAGVSQSPSNKVTEKGKDVELRCDPISGHTALYWYRQSLGQGLEFLIYFQGNSAPDKSGLPSDRFSAERTGGSVSTLTIQRTQQEDSAVYLCASLQWGQGRSPLHFGNGTRLTVT.

The chain recombines TRBV7-9 with TRBJ2-5; TRBD2 might be the D (6 bases). Trimming shortened V by 5 bases and J by 5 bases, and 15 bases separated the two germline ends. The CDR3 has 14 amino acids. The germline V gene encodes CDR1 SEHNR and CDR2 FQNEAQ (reference sequence). The CDR3 bases are TGTGCCAGCAGCCGAGGGACTGCCTCTGAGACCCAGTACTTC. Residues: CASSRGTASETQYF.

The rearrangement links TRBV24-1 to TRBJ2-1, with TRBD1 as a possible D gene (6 bases). Germline CDR1 is KGHDR and CDR2 is SFDVKD. V was shortened by 3 bases and J by 8 bases, with 19 bases between the two germline ends. The CDR3 is 16 residues long. The CDR3 DNA reads TGTGCCACCAGTGATGACCGGGACGAAGGGGGAGATGAGCAGTTCTTC. Translation: CATSDDRDEGGDEQFF.

The sample holds a few counts of this clone. V is TRBV7-6 and J is TRBJ1-5, with unresolved D. Trimming removed 5 bases at V and 5 bases at J, with 10 bases between. The CDR3 has 13 residues. Germline assignment: CDR1 SGHVS and CDR2 FNYEAQ. Here the CDR3 reads CASSPRGDQPQHF. The CDR3 region has the DNA TGTGCCAGCAGCCCGAGAGGAGATCAGCCCCAGCATTTT.

The V gene is TRBV25-1, the J gene TRBJ2-1, with 9 bases aligning to TRBD1. The length of the CDR3 is 14 residues. The J segment lost 3 bases and the V segment lost 6 bases, leaving 3 bases of the junction unmatched. Germline CDR1 and CDR2: MGHDK and SYGVNS. This CDR3 reads CASRGTGRYNEQFF. Here the CDR3 DNA reads TGTGCCAGCAGGGGGACAGGGCGCTACAATGAGCAGTTCTTC.

This clone occurred once. The rearrangement links TRBV15 to TRBJ2-7; D may be TRBD2 (6 bases). Germline V lookup: CDR1 LNHNV, CDR2 YYDKDF (reference sequence). Trimming pared 1 base from V and 5 bases from J, leaving 12 bases between. The CDR3 runs to 14 residues. The CDR3 nucleotides read TGTGCCACCAGCAGAGGTATGGCGGGGAACGAGCAGTACTTC. Residues: CATSRGMAGNEQYF.

The rearrangement uses TRBV7-9 and TRBJ2-5, with a tentative D call TRBD2 (6 bases). This CDR3 region has 11 residues. Germline-derived CDR1 and CDR2 are SEHNR and FQNEAQ (reference sequence). This CDR3 is CAPGSQETQYF. CDR3 in DNA: TGTGCTCCCGGGAGCCAAGAGACCCAGTACTTC. Filled out from reference TRBV7-9 and TRBJ2-5, the complete variable domain reads DTGVSQNPRHKITKRGQNVTFRCDPISEHNRLYWYRQTLGQGPEFLTYFQNEAQLEKSRLLSDRFSAERPKGSFSTLEIQRTEQGDSAMYLCAPGSQETQYFGPGTRLLVL.

The rearrangement uses TRBV6-6 and TRBJ2-5; a weak D match, TRBD1 (6 bases). The CDR3 sequence is 15 residues long. Germline assignment: CDR1 MNHNY and CDR2 SVGAGI (reference sequence). Deletions cut 2 bases from V and 4 bases from J, with 14 bases between. The CDR3: CASSYPSRQAETQYF. CDR3 DNA: TGTGCCAGCAGTTACCCTTCTCGACAGGCAGAGACCCAGTACTTC.

This chain uses TRBV10-2 with TRBJ1-2; 7 bases map to TRBD1. Germline lookup yields CDR1 WSHSY and CDR2 SAAADI. The CDR3 totals 13 residues. Germline trimming cut 10 bases from V and 4 bases from J; bases unmatched to any gene: 9. The CDR3 sequence is CAISTGLGYGYTF. The CDR3 DNA is TGCGCCATATCGACAGGGCTGGGCTATGGCTACACCTTC.